The 14 T cell receptor beta chains reported below all come from one sample, sequenced in a study of T-cell memory formation after mild COVID-19. MiXCR, applied by TCRdb to the 5' RACE reads, yields one record per CDR3 protein. The profile shows roughly 130,000 distinct CDR3 sequences, about 17% of them singletons. Sequenced input: PBMCs or a T cell subset sorted from them (not recorded which). The receptor set was obtained from an adult woman who had mild COVID-19 (a few samples of this study predate the infection). Cell type and time point are not known.

This chain joins TRBV29-1 and TRBJ1-4; 9 nucleotides line up with TRBD1. Germline V gene lookup returns CDR1 SQVTM and CDR2 ANQGSEA. The CDR3 spans 11 residues. The J segment lost 7 bases and the V segment lost 6 bases, leaving 0 bases of the junction unmatched. The CDR3 nucleotides read TGCAGCGTGGGACAGGGTGAAAAACTGTTTTTT. Translating gives CSVGQGEKLFF.

The V and J genes are TRBV7-9 and TRBJ1-1; 7 nucleotides match TRBD1. J was trimmed by 6 bases and V by 5 bases; bases with no gene match: 9. CDR1 is SEHNR, CDR2 FQNEAQ, per germline (reference sequence). The CDR3 is 14 amino acids. CDR3 in DNA: TGTGCCAGCAGCGGAGGGCGAGGGGGCCCTGAAGCTTTCTTT. Translating gives CASSGGRGGPEAFF.

The chain has TRBV29-1 and TRBJ1-2; D gene unclear. V was trimmed by 6 bases and J by 8 bases, leaving 19 bases between them. The V gene's germline CDR1 is SQVTM and CDR2 ANQGSEA. CDR3 length equals 13 residues. The CDR3 spells CSVEGPFLEGYTF. In DNA, the CDR3 is TGCAGCGTGGAGGGTCCCTTCTTGGAAGGCTACACCTTC.

In DNA, the CDR3 is TGCGCCAGCAGCTTGCTAGGCCCTGAGATACTCCAGCCCCAGCATTTT. Protein product: CASSLLGPEILQPQHF. The V gene is TRBV5-1, the J gene TRBJ1-5, with D uncertain. This CDR3 region has 16 residues. Trimming left V 1 base short and J 7 bases short, with 18 bases between. CDR1 is SGHRS, CDR2 YFSETQ, per germline.

CDR3 sequence: CSTRQGAFQPQHF. CDR3 nucleotides: TGCAGCACACGACAGGGGGCTTTTCAGCCCCAGCATTTT. This chain connects TRBV29-1 to TRBJ1-5, with 10 nucleotides matching TRBD1. Losses at the gene ends were 8 bases for V and 6 bases for J; bases not matched to a gene: 7. The CDR3 spans 13 residues. Germline V CDR1 and CDR2: SQVTM, ANQGSEA.

The V and J genes are TRBV7-6 and TRBJ2-7; TRBD2 is a possible D gene (7 bases). From germline, CDR1 is SGHVS and CDR2 FNYEAQ. The V gene lost 5 bases and the J gene lost 4 bases, with 15 bases spanning the gap. This CDR3 comprises 14 residues. This CDR3 reads CASSKGGIGYEQYF. In nucleotides, the CDR3 is TGTGCCAGCAGCAAGGGGGGGATCGGGTACGAGCAGTACTTC.

V gene TRBV11-2 combines with J gene TRBJ2-7; D might be TRBD2 (6 bases). V shed 8 bases and J shed 4 bases, with 21 bases lying between them. This CDR3 has 15 residues. Germline V gene data show CDR1 as SGHAT and CDR2 as FQNNGV. The CDR3 is CASRRSGGSKYEQYF. CDR3 bases: TGTGCCAGCCGAAGAAGTGGAGGGAGCAAATACGAGCAGTACTTC. Based on the CDR3 plus reference TRBV11-2 and TRBJ2-7, the full variable domain is EAGVAQSPRYKIIEKRQSVAFWCNPISGHATLYWYQQILGQGPKLLIQFQNNGVVDDSQLPKDRFSAERLKGVDSTLKIQPAKLEDSAVYLCASRRSGGSKYEQYFGPGTRLTVT.

This clonotype turned up a few times. The chain employs TRBV5-6 and TRBJ1-5; possibly TRBD1 for D (6 bases). Per the germline V gene, CDR1 is SGHDT and CDR2 is YYEEEE. The CDR3 covers 19 residues. Between the trimmed V and J ends, which lost 5 bases and 2 bases, there was a span of 26 bases. CDR3 nucleotides: TGTGCCAGCAGTTATTGGGGTTCAGGGAATCGGGGGCGCAATCAGCCCCAGCATTTT. This codes for CASSYWGSGNRGRNQPQHF.

The chain uses TRBV4-1 and TRBJ1-2, with D possibly matching TRBD1 (6 bases). The CDR3 is 15 residues long. The germline gives CDR1 MGHRA, CDR2 YSYEKL. V shed 1 base and J shed 8 bases, with 17 bases lying between them. The CDR3 here is CASSQVSAGEDGYTF. As DNA, the CDR3 is TGCGCCAGCAGCCAAGTCTCGGCAGGGGAAGACGGCTACACCTTC.

J is TRBJ1-5 and V is TRBV24-1; tentative D call: TRBD1 (5 bases). Germline V CDR1 and CDR2: KGHDR, SFDVKD. The CDR3 runs to 16 residues. Trimming cost V 9 bases and J 0 bases, with 17 bases left between them. CDR3 DNA: TGTGCCACCTCCGTCGGGCGGGGGGATAGCAATCAGCCCCAGCATTTT. Encoded protein: CATSVGRGDSNQPQHF.

The chain joins TRBV19 to TRBJ1-2, with TRBD1 identical over 8 bases. The CDR3 length is 13 residues. Germline CDR1 is LNHDA and CDR2 is SQIVND (reference sequence). Unmatched junction bases numbered 8, after V lost 6 bases and J lost 8 bases. The CDR3 sequence is CASSLRDRGGYTF. CDR3 nucleotide sequence: TGTGCCAGTAGCCTCCGCGACAGGGGCGGCTACACCTTC.

V gene TRBV29-1 combines with J gene TRBJ1-1, with D maybe TRBD1 (5 bases). V dropped 2 bases and J dropped 1 base, with 5 bases sitting between them. Germline CDR1 is SQVTM and CDR2 is ANQGSEA. CDR3 length equals 12 residues. The CDR3 nucleotides are TGCAGCGTTGAACAGGGGAACACTGAAGCTTTCTTT. This sequence encodes CSVEQGNTEAFF.

The DNA for the CDR3 is TGCGCCAGCAGCCAAGATTCGGCAAATTCCTACGAGCAGTACTTC. Translated, it gives CASSQDSANSYEQYF. The V and J genes are TRBV4-3 and TRBJ2-7; D not certain. V was cut by 0 bases and J by 1 base, with 10 bases left in between. This CDR3 is 15 amino acids long. Germline V gene lookup returns CDR1 LGHNA and CDR2 YSLEER.

This clonotype was counted only a few times. The V and J genes are TRBV19 and TRBJ2-5; no firm D call. This CDR3 spans 13 amino acids. Germline assignment: CDR1 LNHDA and CDR2 SQIVND (reference sequence). Trimming left V 3 bases short and J 3 bases short, with 8 bases between. CDR3 DNA sequence: TGTGCCAGTAGTATGGAAGGGAAAGAGACCCAGTACTTC. Amino acids: CASSMEGKETQYF.